Presented here are 22 T cell receptor beta chains from one specimen sequenced in a study of T cell repertoires in cytomegalovirus infection. TCRdb fed the reads into MiXCR, producing one record per CDR3 protein. The sample gives a few hundred thousand distinct CDR3 sequences, 34% of which show up once; roughly 14% is in the top ten. Which antigens these TCRs recognize remains unknown. The source was cultured PBMCs, collected from culture after CMV antigen stimulation. The receptors stem from a human donor in good health (CMV status not recorded). Some clones in this sample may be carry-over from other donors' samples.

The rearrangement links TRBV6-6 to TRBJ2-3; 8 bases match TRBD1. With 0 bases clipped from V and 9 bases from J, the junction kept 8 bases outside the gene matches. This CDR3 region has 15 residues. Per the germline V gene, CDR1 is MNHNY and CDR2 is SVGAGI (reference sequence). Here the CDR3 DNA reads TGTGCCAGCAGTTACTCCGGGACAGGAGGAGGCACGCAGTATTTT. Translating it yields CASSYSGTGGGTQYF.

In this sample, this clonotype turned up a few times. The CDR3 protein is CASSLVGGGTYEQYF. CDR3 DNA: TGTGCCAGCAGTTTGGTGGGCGGGGGTACCTACGAGCAGTACTTC. The chain links TRBV28 to TRBJ2-7, with 7 bases fitting TRBD2. Germline-derived CDR1 and CDR2 are MDHEN and SYDVKM. V gave up 3 bases and J gave up 2 bases; unmatched junction bases: 7. The CDR3 has 15 residues.

The V call is TRBV6-2 or TRBV6-3, the J call TRBJ1-1; D call uncertain. Trimming pared 2 bases from V and 0 bases from J, leaving 4 bases between. CDR3 length: 13 amino acids. The germline gives CDR1 MNHEY, CDR2 SVGEGT. CDR3 in DNA: TGTGCCAGCAGTTACCCCTTGAACACTGAAGCTTTCTTT. This translates into CASSYPLNTEAFF.

The chain carries TRBV28 and TRBJ1-2, with a weak D call TRBD1 (5 bases). The CDR3 sequence is 13 residues long. V lost 6 bases, J lost 2 bases, and 10 bases lay in between. CDR1 MDHEN and CDR2 SYDVKM come from the germline V gene. The CDR3 DNA reads as TGTGCCAGCAGAACGACAGCGAACTATGGCTACACCTTC. Translation: CASRTTANYGYTF.

A few counts support this clonotype. The chain is built from TRBV7-8 and TRBJ2-5; no definite D call. The CDR3 length is 15 residues. With 0 bases removed from V and 1 base from J, the gap between germline ends came to 9 bases. In germline, CDR1 is SGHVS, CDR2 FQNEAQ. The CDR3 DNA is TGTGCCAGCAGCTTAGCGCATGGCAGCCAAGAGACCCAGTACTTC. Translation gives CASSLAHGSQETQYF.

The chain uses TRBV28 and TRBJ1-2; D is unclear. V was shortened by 5 bases and J by 4 bases, with 14 bases between the two germline ends. Germline CDR1 and CDR2: MDHEN and SYDVKM. The CDR3 runs 14 residues. Here the CDR3 DNA reads TGTGCCAGCAGTCCCGTCCCAAGCGGCTATGGCTACACCTTC. Its protein is CASSPVPSGYGYTF.

V usage is TRBV19 and J usage is TRBJ1-2, with D maybe TRBD1 (5 bases). The CDR3 is 12 amino acids. Trimming took off 8 bases at V and 8 bases at J, with 15 bases between the two ends. The V gene's germline CDR1 is LNHDA and CDR2 SQIVND (reference sequence). CDR3 in amino acids: CASGEGDRGYTF. The CDR3 bases are TGTGCCAGTGGCGAAGGGGATCGGGGCTACACCTTC.

The chain carries TRBV5-4 and TRBJ2-1, with TRBD2 matching over 12 bases. The CDR3 runs to 13 residues. CDR1 and CDR2 from the germline V gene are SGHNT and YYREEE (reference sequence). With 8 bases clipped from V and 9 bases from J, the junction kept 6 bases outside the gene matches. CDR3 DNA: TGTGCCAGTCAGACTAGCGGGAGACTTGAGCAGTTCTTC. Translation gives CASQTSGRLEQFF.

This clonotype occurred a few times. The CDR3 region is CASSSPRTEKSPDTQYF. The CDR3 nucleotides read TGTGCCAGCAGTTCCCCTAGGACAGAAAAATCCCCAGATACGCAGTATTTT. This chain links TRBV28 with TRBJ2-3; tentative D call: TRBD1 (6 bases). The germline CDR1 and CDR2 sequences are MDHEN and SYDVKM. The CDR3 covers 17 residues. V was clipped by 4 bases and J by 4 bases, with 21 bases between them. Combining the CDR3 with reference TRBV28 and TRBJ2-3 gives the whole variable domain DVKVTQSSRYLVKRTGEKVFLECVQDMDHENMFWYRQDPGLGLRLIYFSYDVKMKEKGDIPEGYSVSREKKERFSLILESASTNQTSMYLCASSSPRTEKSPDTQYFGPGTRLTVL.

The chain recombines TRBV5-4 with TRBJ2-3; TRBD2 matches at 15 bases. Germline V gene sequence: CDR1 SGHNT, CDR2 YYREEE (reference sequence). V was clipped by 3 bases and J by 0 bases; unmatched bases: 2. The CDR3 has 17 residues. CDR3 bases: TGTGCCAGCAGCTACGGACTAGCGGGAGGGAGCACAGATACGCAGTATTTT. The encoded protein is CASSYGLAGGSTDTQYF.

This clonotype was picked up a small number of times. V usage is TRBV11-3 and J usage is TRBJ2-1; D perhaps matches TRBD2 (5 bases). The germline CDR1 and CDR2 sequences are SGHNT and YENEEA. The CDR3 extends over 14 amino acids. V was shortened by 7 bases and J by 4 bases, with 14 bases between the two germline ends. The CDR3 DNA reads as TGTGCCAGCACCGCGGGCGGCGGATACAATGAGCAGTTCTTC. This gives the protein CASTAGGGYNEQFF.

This clonotype was observed a handful of times. The chain employs TRBV7-2 and TRBJ2-7; 8 nucleotides match TRBD2. Germline CDR1 reads SGHTA; CDR2 reads FQGNSA. After removal of 1 base from V and 4 bases from J, the junction contained 12 bases not matched to a gene. The CDR3 is made up of 17 amino acids. The CDR3 loop is CASSLVGRTSRKYEQYF. The CDR3 DNA is TGTGCCAGCAGCTTAGTAGGTCGGACTAGCAGGAAGTACGAGCAGTACTTC.

The V and J genes are TRBV5-1 and TRBJ2-7; TRBD1 matches at 9 bases. V shed 0 bases and J 3 bases; nucleotides not matched to a gene: 4. CDR3 size: 15 residues. The germline gives CDR1 SGHRS, CDR2 YFSETQ. As DNA, the CDR3 is TGCGCCAGCAGCTTGGCGGCGGGACAGGGCTACGAGCAGTACTTC. Amino acids: CASSLAAGQGYEQYF.

This clonotype was recorded a few times. This chain joins TRBV7-2 and TRBJ2-7, with TRBD2 matching over 9 bases. The junction had 10 bases not matched to a gene; V was cut back by 1 base and J by 3 bases. The CDR3 loop spans 17 amino acids. Per the germline V gene, CDR1 is SGHTA and CDR2 is FQGNSA. CDR3 nucleotides: TGTGCCAGCAGCTTAGTCGAAGCGGGAGGCCTAAACTACGAGCAGTACGTC. Its translation is CASSLVEAGGLNYEQYV.

This clonotype showed up just a few times. The chain couples TRBV7-9 to TRBJ1-4; weak D call: TRBD1 (6 bases). The germline V gene has CDR1 SEHNR and CDR2 FQNEAQ (reference sequence). The CDR3 runs 14 residues. Trimming removed 1 base from V and 3 bases from J, with 6 bases in between. CDR3 coding DNA: TGTGCCAGCAGCTTAGGGACAGCTAATGAAAAACTGTTTTTT. Protein product: CASSLGTANEKLFF. The variable domain in full, completed from reference TRBV7-9 and TRBJ1-4, reads DTGVSQNPRHKITKRGQNVTFRCDPISEHNRLYWYRQTLGQGPEFLTYFQNEAQLEKSRLLSDRFSAERPKGSFSTLEIQRTEQGDSAMYLCASSLGTANEKLFFGSGTQLSVL.

This clonotype was counted only a few times. V usage is TRBV19 and J usage is TRBJ2-1, with no clear D. Germline-derived CDR1 and CDR2 are LNHDA and SQIVND (reference sequence). The CDR3 has 15 residues. Trimming removed 6 bases at V and 0 bases at J, with 12 bases between. CDR3 residues: CASRAALGSYNEQFF. The DNA for the CDR3 is TGTGCCAGTAGGGCTGCCTTGGGCTCCTACAATGAGCAGTTCTTC. Drawing the rest from reference TRBV19 and TRBJ2-1, the complete variable domain is DGGITQSPKYLFRKEGQNVTLSCEQNLNHDAMYWYRQDPGQGLRLIYYSQIVNDFQKGDIAEGYSVSREKKESFPLTVTSAQKNPTAFYLCASRAALGSYNEQFFGPGTRLTVL.

The rearrangement links TRBV12-3 or TRBV12-4 to TRBJ2-1; 8 nucleotides match TRBD2. The CDR3 sequence is 15 residues long. Losses at the gene ends were 6 bases for V and 0 bases for J; bases not matched to a gene: 4. The CDR3 reads CASSVAGSSYNEQFF. The CDR3 nucleotides read TGTGCCAGCAGCGTAGCGGGGAGCTCCTACAATGAGCAGTTCTTC.

This clonotype showed up just a few times. This rearrangement joins TRBV15 to TRBJ2-3; TRBD2 agrees at 11 bases. The ends lost 0 bases at V and 6 bases at J; junction bases unmatched: 8. CDR1 is LNHNV and CDR2 is YYDKDF in the germline V gene (reference sequence). The CDR3 sequence is 17 residues long. CDR3 nucleotides: TGTGCCACCAGCAGAGATCTCGTGGGACTAGCGGAGGATACGCAGTATTTT. Amino acids: CATSRDLVGLAEDTQYF. Variable domain in full (rest from reference TRBV15 and TRBJ2-3): DAMVIQNPRYQVTQFGKPVTLSCSQTLNHNVMYWYQQKSSQAPKLLFHYYDKDFNNEADTPDNFQSRRPNTSFCFLDIRSPGLGDTAMYLCATSRDLVGLAEDTQYFGPGTRLTVL.

J is TRBJ2-5 and V is TRBV29-1, with D maybe TRBD2 (5 bases). Trimming pared 7 bases from V and 4 bases from J, leaving 10 bases between. CDR3 length equals 11 residues. Germline CDR1 and CDR2: SQVTM and ANQGSEA. The DNA for the CDR3 is TGCAGCGCTGAGGGTTCAGAGACCCAGTACTTC. This gives the protein CSAEGSETQYF.

The rearrangement links TRBV18 to TRBJ1-3; D is ambiguous. The length of the CDR3 is 14 residues. Germline-derived CDR1 and CDR2 are KGHSH and LQKENI. Trimming pared 3 bases from V and 4 bases from J, leaving 10 bases between. This CDR3 reads CASSPKGGGNTIYF. In nucleotides, the CDR3 is TGTGCCAGCTCACCTAAGGGAGGAGGAAACACCATATATTTT.

This clonotype was counted many times. The chain is built from TRBV11-3 and TRBJ2-1, with TRBD2 identical over 13 bases. V lost 3 bases to trimming and J lost 3 bases; unmatched junction nucleotides: 17. Germline V gives CDR1 SGHNT, CDR2 YENEEA. This CDR3 comprises 21 residues. CDR3 nucleotides: TGTGCCAGCAGCTTCCCCGACAGGGAGACCGGACTAGCGGGAGTCTACAATGAGCAGTTCTTC. Translated: CASSFPDRETGLAGVYNEQFF.

The CDR3 DNA follows: TGTGCCAGCAGCTTAGAACGAACAGGGGTGGAAACCTTAGTACGGAATGAACTAGCCTATGGCTACACCTTC. This translates into CASSLERTGVETLVRNELAYGYTF. This sequence joins TRBV11-3 and TRBJ1-2; 7 bases agree with TRBD1. The germline gives CDR1 SGHNT, CDR2 YENEEA. V trimming: 0 bases; J trimming: 4 bases; junction bases outside the gene matches: 32. This CDR3 is built from 24 residues.